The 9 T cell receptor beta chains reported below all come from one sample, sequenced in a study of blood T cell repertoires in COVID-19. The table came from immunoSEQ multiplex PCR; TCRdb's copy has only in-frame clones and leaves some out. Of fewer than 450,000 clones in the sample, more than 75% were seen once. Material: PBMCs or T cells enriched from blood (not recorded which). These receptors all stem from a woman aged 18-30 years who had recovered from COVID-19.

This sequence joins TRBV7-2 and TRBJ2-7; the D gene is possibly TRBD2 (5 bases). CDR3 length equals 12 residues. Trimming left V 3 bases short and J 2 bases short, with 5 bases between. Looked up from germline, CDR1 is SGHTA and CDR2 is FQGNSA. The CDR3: CASSFGAYEQYF. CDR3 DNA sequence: TGTGCCAGCAGCTTCGGGGCCTACGAGCAGTACTTC.

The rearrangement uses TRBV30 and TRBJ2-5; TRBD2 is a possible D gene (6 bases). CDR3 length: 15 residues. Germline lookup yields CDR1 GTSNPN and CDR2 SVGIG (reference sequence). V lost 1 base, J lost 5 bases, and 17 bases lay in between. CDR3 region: CAWSARWGVGETQYF. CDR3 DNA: TGTGCCTGGAGTGCCCGATGGGGGGTCGGGGAGACCCAGTACTTC.

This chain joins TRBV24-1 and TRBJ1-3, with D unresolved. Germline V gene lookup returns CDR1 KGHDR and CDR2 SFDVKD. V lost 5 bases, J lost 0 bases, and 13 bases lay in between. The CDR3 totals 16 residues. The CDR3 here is CATSGLEQLSGNTIYF. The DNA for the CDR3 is TGTGCCACCAGTGGCCTCGAACAGCTCTCTGGAAACACCATATATTTT.

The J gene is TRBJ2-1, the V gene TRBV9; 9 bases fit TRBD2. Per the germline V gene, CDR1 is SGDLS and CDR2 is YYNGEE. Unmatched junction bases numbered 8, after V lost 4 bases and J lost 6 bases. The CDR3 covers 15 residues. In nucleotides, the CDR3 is TGTGCCAGCAGCCTTCTCGGCGGGGGGGCCAATGAGCAGTTCTTC. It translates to CASSLLGGGANEQFF.

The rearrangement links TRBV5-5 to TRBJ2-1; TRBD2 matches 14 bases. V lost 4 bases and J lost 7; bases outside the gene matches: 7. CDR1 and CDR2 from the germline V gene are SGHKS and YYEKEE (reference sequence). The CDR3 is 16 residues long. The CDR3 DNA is TGTGCCAGCAGCGGACCGGGACTAGCGGGAGCTAATGAGCAGTTCTTC. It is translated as CASSGPGLAGANEQFF. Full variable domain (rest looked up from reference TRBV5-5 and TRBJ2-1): DAGVTQSPTHLIKTRGQQVTLRCSPISGHKSVSWYQQVLGQGPQFIFQYYEKEERGRGNFPDRFSARQFPNYSSELNVNALLLGDSALYLCASSGPGLAGANEQFFGPGTRLTVL.

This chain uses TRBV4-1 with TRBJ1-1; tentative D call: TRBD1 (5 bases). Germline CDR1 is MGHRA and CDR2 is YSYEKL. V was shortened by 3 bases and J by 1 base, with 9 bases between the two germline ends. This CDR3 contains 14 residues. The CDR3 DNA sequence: TGCGCCAGCAGCCACCCAGGGAAGAACACTGAAGCTTTCTTT. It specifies CASSHPGKNTEAFF.

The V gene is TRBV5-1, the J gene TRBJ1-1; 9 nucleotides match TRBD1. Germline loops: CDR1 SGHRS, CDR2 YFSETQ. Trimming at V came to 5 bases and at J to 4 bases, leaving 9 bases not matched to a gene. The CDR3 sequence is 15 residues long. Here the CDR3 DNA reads TGCGCCAGCAGAGACAGGGGGAGTGGAGGCACTGAAGCTTTCTTT. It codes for CASRDRGSGGTEAFF.

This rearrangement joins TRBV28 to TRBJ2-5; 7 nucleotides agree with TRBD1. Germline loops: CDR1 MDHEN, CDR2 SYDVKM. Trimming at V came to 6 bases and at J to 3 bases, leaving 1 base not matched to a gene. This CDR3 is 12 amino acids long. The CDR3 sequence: CASRTGEETQYF. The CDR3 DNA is TGTGCCAGCAGAACAGGGGAAGAGACCCAGTACTTC.

As DNA, the CDR3 is TGTGCCAGCAGCCAAGAAGTGGGGGGGGATGAAAAACTGTTTTTT. Translation gives CASSQEVGGDEKLFF. J is TRBJ1-4 and V is TRBV3-1 (or the pseudogene TRBV3-2); maybe TRBD1 (5 bases). Germline V gives CDR1 LGHDT, CDR2 YNNKEL (reference sequence). This CDR3 contains 15 residues. Deletions cut 0 bases from V and 6 bases from J, with 11 bases between.